Below are 26 T cell receptor beta chains sequenced from a single sample in a study of T cell responses to AZD1222 COVID-19 vaccine. Data came from immunoSEQ multiplex PCR; TCRdb stores just in-frame clones and leaves some out. Of approximately 120,000 clones in the sample, roughly nine tenths were seen once. The sample in question was peripheral blood, obtained on day 0 of AZD1222 vaccination. These TCRs come from an adult in good health.

The chain recombines TRBV28 with TRBJ2-4; tentative D call: TRBD1 (5 bases). V dropped 2 bases and J dropped 0 bases, with 8 bases sitting between them. The CDR3 contains 15 residues. The germline V gene has CDR1 MDHEN and CDR2 SYDVKM. The CDR3: CASSLTDIAKNIQYF. DNA of the CDR3: TGTGCCAGCAGTTTAACGGACATAGCCAAAAACATTCAGTACTTC.

The chain employs TRBV10-3 and TRBJ2-5; 10 bases align to TRBD1. CDR1 is ENHRY, CDR2 SYGVKD, per germline. Unmatched junction bases numbered 9, after V lost 10 bases and J lost 1 base. There are 15 residues in the CDR3. The CDR3 is CATLSGTGAQETQYF. The CDR3 DNA reads TGTGCCACCCTATCCGGGACAGGGGCCCAAGAGACCCAGTACTTC.

The chain is built from TRBV19 and TRBJ2-5; TRBD2 aligns across 13 bases. The CDR3 consists of 16 residues. V dropped 5 bases and J dropped 7; count of bases not matched to a gene: 10. Germline V gives CDR1 LNHDA, CDR2 SQIVND (reference sequence). The CDR3 DNA reads as TGTGCCAGTAGTCTTCCCGGGACTAGCGGGACGGTGACCCAGTACTTC. It yields the protein CASSLPGTSGTVTQYF.

This clone turned up a few times. The rearrangement joins TRBV6-5 to TRBJ2-7; a possible D gene is TRBD2 (5 bases). This CDR3 is built from 11 residues. Germline V gives CDR1 MNHEY, CDR2 SVGAGI. Trimming cost V 4 bases and J 6 bases, with 7 bases left between them. CDR3 sequence (DNA): TGTGCCAGCAGTTCCGGACTCGAGCAGTACTTC. Translating gives CASSSGLEQYF.

The rearrangement uses TRBV24-1 and TRBJ2-3; the D call may be TRBD1 or TRBD2 (5 bases each). Germline V gene data show CDR1 as KGHDR and CDR2 as SFDVKD. V lost 9 bases to trimming and J lost 5 bases, with 14 bases between them. This CDR3 is 13 amino acids long. The CDR3 protein is CATSPGPGDTQYF. CDR3 DNA: TGTGCCACCTCGCCGGGGCCGGGAGATACGCAGTATTTT.

CDR3 bases: TGTGCCAGCAGGACGGGACTAGCGGGAGAATCAAGGGAGCAGTTCTTC. This gives the protein CASRTGLAGESREQFF. The chain uses TRBV28 and TRBJ2-1; 14 positions match TRBD2. Germline loops: CDR1 MDHEN, CDR2 SYDVKM. CDR3 size: 16 residues. V lost 6 bases and J lost 10; bases outside the gene matches: 11. The full variable domain, with the rest looked up from reference TRBV28 and TRBJ2-1, is DVKVTQSSRYLVKRTGEKVFLECVQDMDHENMFWYRQDPGLGLRLIYFSYDVKMKEKGDIPEGYSVSREKKERFSLILESASTNQTSMYLCASRTGLAGESREQFFGPGTRLTVL.

The V and J genes are TRBV10-2 and TRBJ1-5, with D unresolved. In germline, CDR1 is WSHSY, CDR2 SAAADI. This CDR3 has 14 amino acids. V was pared by 2 bases and J by 3 bases, with 8 bases between. The CDR3 loop reads CASSESEINQPQHF. For the CDR3, the DNA is TGCGCCAGCAGTGAGAGCGAGATCAATCAGCCCCAGCATTTT.

A note on this clone: The junction departs from germline at one end; a sequencing error may be responsible. The V and J genes are TRBV7-7 and TRBJ2-3, with D unclear. The CDR3 has 8 amino acids. The V gene's germline CDR1 is SSHAT and CDR2 FNYEAQ (reference sequence). The CDR3 DNA is TGTGCTAGCAGCCCCCCGTATTTT. As protein: CASSPPYF.

The V and J genes are TRBV2 and TRBJ1-4, with a weak D call TRBD1 (5 bases). Germline CDR1 is SNHLY and CDR2 is FYNNEI. The V end lost 3 bases, the J end lost 3 bases, and 8 bases lay between the germline ends. This CDR3 spans 14 amino acids. The CDR3: CASSEAQANEKLFF. As DNA, the CDR3 is TGTGCCAGCAGTGAGGCACAGGCTAATGAAAAACTGTTTTTT. Full variable domain (outside the CDR3, taken from reference TRBV2 and TRBJ1-4): EPEVTQTPSHQVTQMGQEVILRCVPISNHLYFYWYRQILGQKVEFLVSFYNNEISEKSEIFDDQFSVERPDGSNFTLKIRSTKLEDSAMYFCASSEAQANEKLFFGSGTQLSVL.

The chain uses TRBV28 and TRBJ2-4; D may match TRBD1 or TRBD2 (5 bases each). V dropped 2 bases and J dropped 1 base, with 33 bases sitting between them. Germline V lookup: CDR1 MDHEN, CDR2 SYDVKM. This CDR3 region has 23 residues. CDR3 amino acids: CASSLILPSPGTLGTEAKNIQYF. The CDR3 DNA sequence: TGTGCCAGCAGTTTAATTCTTCCGTCCCCCGGGACCCTCGGGACCGAGGCCAAAAACATTCAGTACTTC.

The chain is built from TRBV19 and TRBJ2-7; 7 bases align to TRBD2. The trim removed 5 bases at V and 2 bases at J, leaving 9 bases unmatched. Germline V lookup: CDR1 LNHDA, CDR2 SQIVND (reference sequence). This CDR3 is 15 amino acids long. The CDR3 nucleotides read TGTGCCAGTAGTCCCGGGACCCTAGCGGCCTACGAGCAGTACTTC. Its translation is CASSPGTLAAYEQYF. Full variable domain (remainder filled in from reference TRBV19 and TRBJ2-7): DGGITQSPKYLFRKEGQNVTLSCEQNLNHDAMYWYRQDPGQGLRLIYYSQIVNDFQKGDIAEGYSVSREKKESFPLTVTSAQKNPTAFYLCASSPGTLAAYEQYFGPGTRLTVT.

This chain uses TRBV9 with TRBJ1-5, with D unclear. CDR1 is SGDLS, CDR2 YYNGEE, per germline. CDR3 length: 12 residues. The germline V and J ends were trimmed by 4 bases and 2 bases, with 4 bases remaining between them. This CDR3 is CASSRGNQPQHF. CDR3 DNA sequence: TGTGCCAGCAGCCGGGGCAATCAGCCCCAGCATTTT.

This clone appeared a single time. Other DNA sequences in this specimen translate into the identical CDR3. The genes are TRBV18 and TRBJ1-1; a possible D gene is TRBD1 (5 bases). The CDR3 covers 14 residues. V was clipped by 2 bases and J by 3 bases, with 10 bases between them. The V gene's germline CDR1 is KGHSH and CDR2 LQKENI. The CDR3 DNA reads as TGTGCCAGCTCACCATTGGGAGGGGACACTGAAGCTTTCTTT. Protein product: CASSPLGGDTEAFF.

The V call is TRBV28, the J call TRBJ2-2; D unresolved. The CDR3 is made up of 15 amino acids. Between the trimmed V and J ends, which lost 5 bases and 0 bases, there was a span of 10 bases. Germline V gene data show CDR1 as MDHEN and CDR2 as SYDVKM. The CDR3: CASSRDRANTGELFF. In nucleotides, the CDR3 is TGTGCCAGCAGTCGAGATAGGGCGAACACCGGGGAGCTGTTTTTT.

On this clone: Other DNA sequences from this sample encode an identical CDR3 as well. This sequence joins TRBV29-1 and TRBJ2-2; tentatively, D is TRBD1 or TRBD2 (6 bases each). CDR1 SQVTM and CDR2 ANQGSEA come from the germline V gene. The CDR3 has 16 residues. Between the trimmed V and J ends, which lost 4 bases and 2 bases, there was a span of 17 bases. Here the CDR3 reads CSVGLGGDHNTGELFF. CDR3 nucleotides: TGCAGCGTTGGTTTGGGGGGCGACCATAACACCGGGGAGCTGTTTTTT.

V is TRBV21-1 and J is TRBJ2-5; the tabulated D call, TRBD1, remains unverified against the DNA. TRBV21-1 constitutes a pseudogene. The CDR3 contains 17 residues. The DNA for the CDR3 is TGTGCCAGCAAACTTCCCCGGGACAGCGGCCCCCAAGAGACCCAGTACTTC. Protein product: CASKLPRDSGPQETQYF.

This chain joins TRBV24-1 and TRBJ1-5; D unresolved. Trimming took 4 bases from V and 8 from J, leaving 14 bases between them. In germline, CDR1 is KGHDR, CDR2 SFDVKD. The CDR3 covers 14 residues. The CDR3 loop reads CATSEPGDAKPQHF. CDR3 coding DNA: TGTGCCACCAGTGAGCCAGGTGACGCCAAGCCCCAGCATTTT.

The chain joins TRBV28 to TRBJ2-7; a possible D gene is TRBD1 (6 bases). Germline V gene sequence: CDR1 MDHEN, CDR2 SYDVKM. The CDR3 runs 15 residues. The V and J ends lost 6 bases and 3 bases respectively, with 18 bases between them. The CDR3 is CASRPETGARYEQYF. CDR3 in DNA: TGTGCCAGCAGACCCGAGACAGGAGCCCGCTACGAGCAGTACTTC.

The chain employs TRBV28 and TRBJ2-5; the D gene is possibly TRBD2 (6 bases). From germline, CDR1 is MDHEN and CDR2 SYDVKM. Trimming took off 5 bases at V and 2 bases at J, with 15 bases between the two ends. This CDR3 spans 15 amino acids. The chain's CDR3 is CASSARSGDQETQYF. The CDR3, as DNA: TGTGCCAGCAGTGCCCGTAGCGGAGATCAAGAGACCCAGTACTTC.

The V and J genes are TRBV28 and TRBJ2-7; 14 positions match TRBD2. V was clipped by 4 bases and J by 2 bases; unmatched bases: 4. The CDR3 loop spans 16 amino acids. Germline V gene sequence: CDR1 MDHEN, CDR2 SYDVKM. CDR3: CASSYMTSGRAYEQYF. The CDR3 bases are TGTGCCAGCAGTTACATGACTAGCGGGAGGGCCTACGAGCAGTACTTC.

The rearrangement joins TRBV7-8 to TRBJ1-1; D is ambiguous. V dropped 3 bases and J dropped 1 base, with 9 bases sitting between them. Looked up from germline, CDR1 is SGHVS and CDR2 is FQNEAQ. The CDR3 covers 14 residues. This CDR3 is CASSFVDWNTEAFF. CDR3 bases: TGTGCCAGCAGCTTCGTTGACTGGAACACTGAAGCTTTCTTT.

V gene TRBV27 combines with J gene TRBJ2-2, with 10 bases matching TRBD2. J gave up 10 bases and V 5 bases, and 10 bases lay outside the gene matches. The CDR3 contains 15 residues. Germline V CDR1 and CDR2: MNHEY, SMNVEV (reference sequence). CDR3 sequence (DNA): TGTGCCAGCAGTCGGACTAGCGGTGGGAGGAAGGAGCTGTTTTTT. The encoded protein is CASSRTSGGRKELFF.

The CDR3 region is CASSRRTSGGTHNEQFF. DNA of the CDR3: TGTGCCAGCAGTCGTCGGACTAGCGGGGGGACGCACAATGAGCAGTTCTTC. This rearrangement joins TRBV6-2 or TRBV6-3 to TRBJ2-1; TRBD2 agrees at 14 bases. The CDR3 contains 17 residues. V shed 5 bases, J shed 5 bases, and the junction held 8 bases outside the gene matches. Germline CDR1 reads MNHEY; CDR2 reads SVGEGT.

In DNA form, the CDR3 reads TGTGCCAGCAGCTTAGCCGAATTCGGCTACACCTTC. Encoded protein: CASSLAEFGYTF. The chain is built from TRBV7-9 and TRBJ1-2; D is uncertain. CDR1 is SEHNR, CDR2 FQNEAQ, per germline (reference sequence). Trimming pared 0 bases from V and 8 bases from J, leaving 7 bases between. The CDR3 loop spans 12 amino acids. The variable domain in full, completed from reference TRBV7-9 and TRBJ1-2, reads DTGVSQNPRHKITKRGQNVTFRCDPISEHNRLYWYRQTLGQGPEFLTYFQNEAQLEKSRLLSDRFSAERPKGSFSTLEIQRTEQGDSAMYLCASSLAEFGYTFGSGTRLTVV.

This chain uses TRBV12-3 or TRBV12-4 with TRBJ1-2; a possible D gene is TRBD1 (6 bases). The CDR3 spans 13 residues. Trimming removed 5 bases from V and 6 bases from J, with 13 bases in between. CDR3: CASSPQGYDGYTF. In nucleotides, the CDR3 is TGTGCCAGCAGTCCACAGGGTTACGATGGCTACACCTTC.

The chain uses TRBV11-2 and TRBJ2-5; D may be TRBD2 (6 bases). The CDR3 totals 16 residues. Trimming removed 5 bases from V and 5 bases from J, with 21 bases in between. Germline V lookup: CDR1 SGHAT, CDR2 FQNNGV. CDR3 loop: CASSLTSRGWGETQYF. As DNA, the CDR3 is TGTGCCAGCAGCCTAACCTCGCGGGGCTGGGGGGAGACCCAGTACTTC.